The clone carrying this T cell receptor beta chain was seen repeatedly, ten times or more. The antigen is undetermined. The V gene's germline CDR1 is DFQATT and CDR2 SNEGSKA (reference sequence). This CDR3 is 16 amino acids long. After removal of 2 bases from V and 0 bases from J, the junction contained 9 bases not matched to a gene. The data stem from a study of early T cells in non-severe SARS-CoV-2 infection. Findings of the study overall: There was a bias toward anti-spike CD8 responses in VDJdb matching, which missed private and CD4 specificities.

TCRdb ran MiXCR on the 5' RACE reads and lists one entry per CDR3 protein. The sample lists approximately 90,000 distinct CDR3 sequences; 9.5% to 12% were seen once. The TCR was taken from an adult who was a healthcare worker with PCR-confirmed SARS-CoV-2 infection or an uninfected control (not recorded which). This chain links TRBV20-1 with TRBJ1-1, with TRBD1 matching 7 bases. Sequencing was performed on whole blood, taken at baseline. CDR3 sequence: CSARPGTDTLNTEAFF. Here the CDR3 DNA reads TGCAGTGCTAGACCCGGGACAGACACCTTGAACACTGAAGCTTTCTTT.